This note documents a single T cell receptor beta chain sequence. Its specificity is unknown. 60 Vbeta and 13 Jbeta primers were used in PCR. The protocol was immunoSEQ multiplex PCR, while the TCRdb copy is restricted to in-frame clones and leaves out a portion. The table has some 200,000 clones, around four fifths seen once. This record comes from a study of cytomegalovirus exposure and HLA in healthy donors. Points from the study as a whole: When analyzed later, a missense DCLRE1C variant was found to be linked to TCR beta V- and J-gene trimming.

The germline gives CDR1 SQVTM, CDR2 ANQGSEA. This CDR3 spans 15 amino acids. Trimming pared 4 bases from V and 6 bases from J, leaving 21 bases between. This receptor was taken from a woman in her fifties or sixties in good health and CMV-seropositive. This chain joins TRBV29-1 and TRBJ1-2, with a possible D match to TRBD1 (5 bases). Specimen: PBMCs. DNA for the CDR3: TGCAGCGTTGGACAGTTCCAAAGTTATAGGGATGGCTACACCTTC. Translation: CSVGQFQSYRDGYTF.